Here is one T cell receptor (beta chain) with its context. Antigen: not known. Here immunoSEQ multiplex PCR was the method, and the copy in TCRdb shows in-frame clones only, minus some. The table has 9,500 to 15,000 clones, around 83% seen once. This record belongs to a study of somatic mutations in cytotoxic T cells in rheumatoid arthritis. About the research overall: The authors flow-sorted some V beta antibody-stained T-cell populations at nearly 100% purity, including V beta1+ cells that they sequenced for TCRB.

Positive magnetic bead selection was used to isolate CD4+ and CD8+ cells; purity was checked by flow cytometry. The CDR3 runs 19 residues. The V gene's germline CDR1 is MDHEN and CDR2 SYDVKM. V was pared by 4 bases and J by 2 bases, with 12 bases of the junction left unmatched. Study-wide results and caveats: The CD8+ clonality of rheumatoid arthritis patients increased with age, whereas that of healthy controls did not. Between rheumatoid arthritis patients and age-matched healthy controls, CD8+ T-cell clonality showed no significant difference.

The sequence derives from a woman between 55 and 75 years old in good health. This chain links TRBV28 with TRBJ2-1; 12 bases are a match to TRBD2. Sequencing was carried out using CD8+ T cells sorted from blood. The CDR3 here is CASSYSPGLAGRPYNEQFF. The CDR3 coding sequence is TGTGCCAGCAGTTACTCACCGGGACTAGCGGGCCGTCCCTACAATGAGCAGTTCTTC.